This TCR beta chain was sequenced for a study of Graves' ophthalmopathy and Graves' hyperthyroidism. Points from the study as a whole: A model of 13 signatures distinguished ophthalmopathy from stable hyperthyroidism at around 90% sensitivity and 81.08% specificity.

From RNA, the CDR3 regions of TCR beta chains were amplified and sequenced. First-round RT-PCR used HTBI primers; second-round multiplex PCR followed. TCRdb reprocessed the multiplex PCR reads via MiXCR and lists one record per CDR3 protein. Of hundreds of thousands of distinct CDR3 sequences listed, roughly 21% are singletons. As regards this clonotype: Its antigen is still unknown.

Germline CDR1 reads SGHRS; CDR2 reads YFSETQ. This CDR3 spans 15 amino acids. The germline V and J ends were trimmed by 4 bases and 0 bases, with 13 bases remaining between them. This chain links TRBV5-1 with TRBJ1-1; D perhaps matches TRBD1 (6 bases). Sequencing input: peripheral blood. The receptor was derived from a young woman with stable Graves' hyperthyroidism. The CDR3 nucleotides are TGCGCCAGCAGCGTGACGGACAGCCTGAACACTGAAGCTTTCTTT. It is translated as CASSVTDSLNTEAFF.